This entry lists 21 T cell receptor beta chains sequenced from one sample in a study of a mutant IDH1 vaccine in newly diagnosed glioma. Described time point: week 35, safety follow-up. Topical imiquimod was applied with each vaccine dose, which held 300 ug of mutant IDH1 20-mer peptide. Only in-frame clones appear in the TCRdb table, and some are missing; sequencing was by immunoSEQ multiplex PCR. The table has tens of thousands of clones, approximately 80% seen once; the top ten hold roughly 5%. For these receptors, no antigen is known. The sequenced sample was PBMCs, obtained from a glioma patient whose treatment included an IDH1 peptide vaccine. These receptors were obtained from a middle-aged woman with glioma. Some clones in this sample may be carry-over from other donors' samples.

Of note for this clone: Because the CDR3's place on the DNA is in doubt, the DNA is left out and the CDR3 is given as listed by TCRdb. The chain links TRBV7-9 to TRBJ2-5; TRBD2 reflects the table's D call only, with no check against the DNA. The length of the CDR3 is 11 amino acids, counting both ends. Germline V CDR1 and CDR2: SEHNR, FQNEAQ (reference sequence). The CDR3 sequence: CASSILETQYF.

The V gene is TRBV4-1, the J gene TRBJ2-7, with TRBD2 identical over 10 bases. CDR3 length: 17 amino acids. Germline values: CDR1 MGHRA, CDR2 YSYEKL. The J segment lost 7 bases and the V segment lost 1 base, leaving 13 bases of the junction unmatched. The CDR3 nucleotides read TGCGCCAGCAGCCAAGGCCCCAGGACTAGCGGTCCTAGGGAGCAGTACTTC. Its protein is CASSQGPRTSGPREQYF.

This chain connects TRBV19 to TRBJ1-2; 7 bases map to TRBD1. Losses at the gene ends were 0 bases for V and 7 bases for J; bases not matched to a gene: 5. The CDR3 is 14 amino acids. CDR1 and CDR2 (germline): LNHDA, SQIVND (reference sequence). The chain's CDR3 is CASSIDHRGFGYTF. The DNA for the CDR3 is TGTGCCAGTAGTATAGACCACAGGGGATTTGGCTACACCTTC.

The CDR3 DNA is TGCACCAGCAGCCAAAGAATCGTGCGCCGGGACTCCTTTTACGAGCAGTACTTC. Protein product: CTSSQRIVRRDSFYEQYF. This sequence joins TRBV1 and TRBJ2-7; the table's D call, TRBD2, was not checked against the DNA. TRBV1 is listed as a pseudogene. The CDR3 has 18 amino acids.

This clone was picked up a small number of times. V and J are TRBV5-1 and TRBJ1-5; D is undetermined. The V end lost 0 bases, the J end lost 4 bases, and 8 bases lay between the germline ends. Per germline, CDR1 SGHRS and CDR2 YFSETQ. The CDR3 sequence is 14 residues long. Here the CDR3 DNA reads TGCGCCAGCAGCTTGGACCCTGGGAATCAGCCCCAGCATTTT. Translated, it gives CASSLDPGNQPQHF.

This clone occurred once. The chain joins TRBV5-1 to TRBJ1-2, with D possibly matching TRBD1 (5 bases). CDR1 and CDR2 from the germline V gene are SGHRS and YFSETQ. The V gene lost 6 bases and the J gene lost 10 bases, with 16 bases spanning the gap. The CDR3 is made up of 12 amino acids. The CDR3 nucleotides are TGCGCCAGCACCCCCGACAGAGCGGTCTACACCTTC. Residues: CASTPDRAVYTF.

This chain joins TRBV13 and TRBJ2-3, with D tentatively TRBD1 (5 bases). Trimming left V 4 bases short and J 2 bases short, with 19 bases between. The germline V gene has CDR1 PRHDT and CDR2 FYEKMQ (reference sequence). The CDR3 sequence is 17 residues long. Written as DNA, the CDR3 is TGTGCCAGCAGCTCCCCTCCAGGGTTTGGTAACACAGATACGCAGTATTTT. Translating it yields CASSSPPGFGNTDTQYF.

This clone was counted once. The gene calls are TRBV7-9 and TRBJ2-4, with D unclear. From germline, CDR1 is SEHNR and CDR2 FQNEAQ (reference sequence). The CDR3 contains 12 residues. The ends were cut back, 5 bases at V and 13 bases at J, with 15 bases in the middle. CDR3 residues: CASSPGTGQQYF. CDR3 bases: TGTGCCAGCAGCCCTGGAACTGGTCAACAGTACTTC.

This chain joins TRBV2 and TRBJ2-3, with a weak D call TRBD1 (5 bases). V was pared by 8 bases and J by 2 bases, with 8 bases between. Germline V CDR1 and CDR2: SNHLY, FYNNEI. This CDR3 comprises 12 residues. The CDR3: CASGADTDTQYF. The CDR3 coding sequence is TGTGCCAGCGGGGCGGACACAGATACGCAGTATTTT. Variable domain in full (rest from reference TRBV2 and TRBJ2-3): EPEVTQTPSHQVTQMGQEVILRCVPISNHLYFYWYRQILGQKVEFLVSFYNNEISEKSEIFDDQFSVERPDGSNFTLKIRSTKLEDSAMYFCASGADTDTQYFGPGTRLTVL.

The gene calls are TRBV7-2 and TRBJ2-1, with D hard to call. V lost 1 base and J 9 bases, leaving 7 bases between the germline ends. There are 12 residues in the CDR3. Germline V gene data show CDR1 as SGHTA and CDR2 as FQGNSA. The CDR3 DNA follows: TGTGCCAGCAGCTTAGTTAAGATTGAGCAGTTCTTC. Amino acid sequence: CASSLVKIEQFF.

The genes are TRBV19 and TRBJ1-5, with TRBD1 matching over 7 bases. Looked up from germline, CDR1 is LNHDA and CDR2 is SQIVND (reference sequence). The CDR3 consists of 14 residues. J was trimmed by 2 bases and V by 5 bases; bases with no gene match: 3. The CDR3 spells CASSATGGNQPQHF. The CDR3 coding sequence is TGTGCCAGTAGTGCTACAGGGGGCAATCAGCCCCAGCATTTT.

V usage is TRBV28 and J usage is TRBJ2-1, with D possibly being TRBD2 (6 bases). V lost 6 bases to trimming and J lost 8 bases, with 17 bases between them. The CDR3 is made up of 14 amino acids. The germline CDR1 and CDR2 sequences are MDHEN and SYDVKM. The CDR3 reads CASSSRGGWDEQFF. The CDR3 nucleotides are TGTGCCAGCAGCTCCCGGGGAGGATGGGATGAGCAGTTCTTC. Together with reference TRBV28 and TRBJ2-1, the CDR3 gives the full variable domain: DVKVTQSSRYLVKRTGEKVFLECVQDMDHENMFWYRQDPGLGLRLIYFSYDVKMKEKGDIPEGYSVSREKKERFSLILESASTNQTSMYLCASSSRGGWDEQFFGPGTRLTVL.

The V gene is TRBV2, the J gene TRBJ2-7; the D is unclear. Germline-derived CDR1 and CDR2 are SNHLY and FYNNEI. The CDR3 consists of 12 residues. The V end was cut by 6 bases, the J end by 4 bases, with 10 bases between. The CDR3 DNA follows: TGTGCCAGCAGACCGGTGACTTACGAGCAGTACTTC. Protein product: CASRPVTYEQYF.

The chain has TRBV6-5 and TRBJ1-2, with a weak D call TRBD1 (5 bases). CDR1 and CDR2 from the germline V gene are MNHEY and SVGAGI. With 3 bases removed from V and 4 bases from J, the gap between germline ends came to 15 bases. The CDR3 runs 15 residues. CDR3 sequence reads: CASSYGTLYLYGYTF. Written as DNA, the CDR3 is TGTGCCAGCAGTTATGGGACCCTTTACCTCTATGGCTACACCTTC.

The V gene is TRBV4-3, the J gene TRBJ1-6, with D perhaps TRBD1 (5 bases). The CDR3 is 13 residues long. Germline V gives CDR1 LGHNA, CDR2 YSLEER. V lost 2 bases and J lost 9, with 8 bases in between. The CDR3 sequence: CASSQNGGSPLHF. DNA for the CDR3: TGCGCCAGCAGCCAAAACGGGGGTTCACCCCTCCACTTT.

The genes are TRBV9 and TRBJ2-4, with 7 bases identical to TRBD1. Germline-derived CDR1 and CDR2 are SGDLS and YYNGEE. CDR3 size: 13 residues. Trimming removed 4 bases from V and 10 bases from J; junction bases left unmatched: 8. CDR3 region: CASSTQDRSIQYF. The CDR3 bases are TGTGCCAGCAGCACTCAGGACAGGTCTATTCAGTACTTC.

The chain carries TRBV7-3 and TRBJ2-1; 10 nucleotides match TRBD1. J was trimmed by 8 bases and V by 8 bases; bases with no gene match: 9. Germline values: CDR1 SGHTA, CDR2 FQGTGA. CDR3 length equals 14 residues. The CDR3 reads CASGRQGAVDEQFF. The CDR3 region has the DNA TGTGCCAGCGGGAGACAGGGGGCTGTGGATGAGCAGTTCTTC. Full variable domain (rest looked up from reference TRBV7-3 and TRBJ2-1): GAGVSQTPSNKVTEKGKYVELRCDPISGHTALYWYRQSLGQGPEFLIYFQGTGAADDSGLPNDRFFAVRPEGSVSTLKIQRTERGDSAVYLCASGRQGAVDEQFFGPGTRLTVL.

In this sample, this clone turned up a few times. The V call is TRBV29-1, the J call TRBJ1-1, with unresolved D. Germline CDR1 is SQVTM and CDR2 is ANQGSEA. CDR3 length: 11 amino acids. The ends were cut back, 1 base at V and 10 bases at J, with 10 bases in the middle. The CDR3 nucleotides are TGCAGCGTTGAAGGGGGAGGTAGAGCTTTCTTT. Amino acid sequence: CSVEGGGRAFF.

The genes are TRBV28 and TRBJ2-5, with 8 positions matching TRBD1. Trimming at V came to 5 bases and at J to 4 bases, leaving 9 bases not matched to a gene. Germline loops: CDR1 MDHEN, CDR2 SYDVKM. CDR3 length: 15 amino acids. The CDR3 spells CASSPGTGMLETQYF. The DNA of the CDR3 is TGTGCCAGCAGTCCGGGGACAGGAATGTTAGAGACCCAGTACTTC.

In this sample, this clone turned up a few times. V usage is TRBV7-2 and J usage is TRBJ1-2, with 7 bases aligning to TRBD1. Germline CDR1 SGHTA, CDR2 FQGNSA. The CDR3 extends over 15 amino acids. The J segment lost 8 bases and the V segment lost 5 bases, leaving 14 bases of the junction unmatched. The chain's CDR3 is CASSVAGTDLYGYTF. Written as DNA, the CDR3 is TGTGCCAGCAGCGTCGCCGGGACAGACCTTTACGGCTACACCTTC.

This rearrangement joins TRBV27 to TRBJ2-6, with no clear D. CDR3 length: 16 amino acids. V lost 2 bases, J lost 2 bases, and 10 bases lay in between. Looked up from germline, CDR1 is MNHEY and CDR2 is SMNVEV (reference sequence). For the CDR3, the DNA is TGTGCCAGCAGTTTAGTCGGACGAACTGGGGCCAACGTCCTGACTTTC. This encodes CASSLVGRTGANVLTF.